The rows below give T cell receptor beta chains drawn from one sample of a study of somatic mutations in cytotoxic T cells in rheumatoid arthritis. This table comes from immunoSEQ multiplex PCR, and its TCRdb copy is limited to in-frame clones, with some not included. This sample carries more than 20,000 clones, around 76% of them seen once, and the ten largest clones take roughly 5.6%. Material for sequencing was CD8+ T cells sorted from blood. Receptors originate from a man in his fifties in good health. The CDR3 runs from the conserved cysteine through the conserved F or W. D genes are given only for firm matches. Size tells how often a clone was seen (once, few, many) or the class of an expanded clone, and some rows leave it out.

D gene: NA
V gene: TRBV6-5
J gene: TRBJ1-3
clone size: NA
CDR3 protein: CASSYDGGTGNTIYF
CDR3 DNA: TGTGCCAGCAGTTACGACGGGGGAACTGGAAACACCATATATTTT

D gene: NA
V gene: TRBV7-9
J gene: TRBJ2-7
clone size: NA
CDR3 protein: CASSRTVPLAHSYEQYF
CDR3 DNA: TGTGCCAGCAGCCGAACCGTCCCGCTAGCGCACTCCTACGAGCAGTACTTC

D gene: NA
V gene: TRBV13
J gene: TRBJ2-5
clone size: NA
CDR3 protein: CASSFRMGMDQETQYF
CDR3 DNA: TGTGCCAGCAGCTTTCGCATGGGCATGGATCAAGAGACCCAGTACTTC

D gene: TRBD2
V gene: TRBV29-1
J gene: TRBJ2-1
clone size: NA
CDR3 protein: CSVGTSNEQFF
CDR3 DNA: TGCAGCGTTGGGACTAGCAATGAGCAGTTCTTC

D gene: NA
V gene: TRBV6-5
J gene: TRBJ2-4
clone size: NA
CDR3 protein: CASSYAGQFKNIQYF
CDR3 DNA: TGTGCCAGCAGTTACGCTGGCCAGTTCAAAAACATTCAGTACTTC

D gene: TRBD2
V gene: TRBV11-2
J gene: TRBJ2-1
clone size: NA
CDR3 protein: CASSFNLAVVSNEQFF
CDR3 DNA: TGTGCCAGCAGCTTTAATCTAGCGGTAGTTTCCAATGAGCAGTTCTTC

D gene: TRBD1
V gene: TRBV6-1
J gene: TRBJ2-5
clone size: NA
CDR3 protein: CASSDYPVDRGGETQYF
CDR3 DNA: TGTGCCAGCAGTGACTACCCCGTAGACAGGGGTGGGGAGACCCAGTACTTC

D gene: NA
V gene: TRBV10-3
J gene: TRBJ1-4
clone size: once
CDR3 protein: CAISDDEGNEKLFF
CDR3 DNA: TGTGCCATCAGTGATGACGAGGGGAATGAAAAACTGTTTTTT

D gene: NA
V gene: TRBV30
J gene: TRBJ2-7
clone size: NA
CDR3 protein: CAWSVPSLASYEQYF
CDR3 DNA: TGTGCCTGGAGTGTACCTTCGCTAGCGAGCTACGAGCAGTACTTC

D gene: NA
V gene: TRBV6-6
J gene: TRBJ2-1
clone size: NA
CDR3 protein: CASSPPGGQFF
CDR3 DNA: TGTGCCAGCAGCCCCCCGGGTGGGCAGTTCTTC

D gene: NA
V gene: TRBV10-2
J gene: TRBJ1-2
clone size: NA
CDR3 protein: CASSVNQPAYGYTF
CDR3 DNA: TGCGCCAGCAGTGTGAACCAACCGGCCTATGGCTACACCTTC

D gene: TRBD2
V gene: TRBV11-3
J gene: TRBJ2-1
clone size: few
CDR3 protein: CASSSQREFKRNEQFF
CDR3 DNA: TGTGCCAGCAGCTCCCAGCGGGAGTTCAAGAGGAATGAGCAGTTCTTC

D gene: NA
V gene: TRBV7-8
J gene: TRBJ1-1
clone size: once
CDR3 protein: CASSTVVGQRAEAFF
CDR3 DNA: TGTGCCAGCAGCACCGTAGTAGGCCAGAGAGCTGAAGCTTTCTTT

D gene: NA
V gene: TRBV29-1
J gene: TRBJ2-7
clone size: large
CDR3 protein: CSVGASWYEQYF
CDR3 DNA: TGCAGCGTTGGGGCAAGTTGGTACGAGCAGTACTTC

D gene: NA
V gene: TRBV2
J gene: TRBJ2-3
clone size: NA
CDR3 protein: CASSRPSRTDTQYF
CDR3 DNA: TGTGCCAGCAGTAGGCCATCCCGCACAGATACGCAGTATTTT

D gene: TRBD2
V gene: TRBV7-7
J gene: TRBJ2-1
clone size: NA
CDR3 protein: CASSTGTSGMDEQFF
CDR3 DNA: TGTGCTAGCAGCACCGGGACTAGCGGGATGGATGAGCAGTTCTTC

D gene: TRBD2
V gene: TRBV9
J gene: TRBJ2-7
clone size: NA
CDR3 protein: CASSVGSGASYEQYF
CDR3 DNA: TGTGCCAGCAGCGTAGGTAGCGGGGCGTCCTACGAGCAGTACTTC

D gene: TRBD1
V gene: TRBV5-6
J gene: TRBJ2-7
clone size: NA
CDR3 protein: CASSLGTGAREQYF
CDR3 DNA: TGTGCCAGCAGCTTGGGGACAGGGGCGCGCGAGCAGTACTTC

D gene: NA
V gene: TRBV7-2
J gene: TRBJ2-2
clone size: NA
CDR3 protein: CASSLNRRRHGELFF
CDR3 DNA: TGTGCCAGCAGCTTAAATAGACGGCGACACGGGGAGCTGTTTTTT

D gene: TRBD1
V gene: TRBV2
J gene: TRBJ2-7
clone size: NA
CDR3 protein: CASSGGQGPRYEQYF
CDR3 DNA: TGTGCCAGCAGCGGCGGACAGGGGCCAAGGTACGAGCAGTACTTC

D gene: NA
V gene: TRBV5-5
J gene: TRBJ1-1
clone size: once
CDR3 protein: CASSQHPGGFGNTEAFF
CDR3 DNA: TGTGCCAGCAGCCAACACCCTGGGGGGTTTGGGAACACTGAAGCTTTCTTT

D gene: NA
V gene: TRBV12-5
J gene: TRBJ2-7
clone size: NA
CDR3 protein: CASGLESYEQYF
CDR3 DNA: TGTGCTAGTGGTCTGGAAAGCTACGAGCAGTACTTC

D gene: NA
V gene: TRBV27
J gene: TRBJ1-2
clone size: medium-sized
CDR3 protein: CASSLHGLRGYGYTF
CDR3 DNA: TGTGCCAGCAGTTTACATGGCCTTAGGGGGTATGGCTACACCTTC

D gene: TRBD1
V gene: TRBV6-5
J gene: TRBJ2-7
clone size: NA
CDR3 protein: CASSYGDSSYEQYF
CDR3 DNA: TGTGCCAGCAGTTACGGGGACAGCTCCTACGAGCAGTACTTC

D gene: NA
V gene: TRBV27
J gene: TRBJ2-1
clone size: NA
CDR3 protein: CASRLLRVDNEQFF
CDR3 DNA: TGTGCCAGCCGACTCCTCCGGGTTGACAATGAGCAGTTCTTC

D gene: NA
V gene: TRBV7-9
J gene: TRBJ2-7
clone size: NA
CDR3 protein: CASSSLGRHDSYEQYF
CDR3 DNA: TGTGCCAGCAGCTCACTAGGACGCCACGATTCCTACGAGCAGTACTTC

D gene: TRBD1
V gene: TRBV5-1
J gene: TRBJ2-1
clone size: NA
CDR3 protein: CASSSPDRGSYNEQFF
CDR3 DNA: TGCGCCAGCAGCTCCCCTGACAGGGGCTCCTACAATGAGCAGTTCTTC

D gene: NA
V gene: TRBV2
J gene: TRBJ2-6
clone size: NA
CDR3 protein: CASSDPGGANVLTF
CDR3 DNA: TGTGCCAGCAGTGACCCAGGGGGGGCCAACGTCCTGACTTTC

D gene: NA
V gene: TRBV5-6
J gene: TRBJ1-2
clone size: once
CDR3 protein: CASSSGGPVVVPGGNGYTF
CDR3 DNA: TGTGCCAGCAGCTCCGGCGGGCCGGTGGTGGTCCCAGGTGGGAATGGCTACACCTTC

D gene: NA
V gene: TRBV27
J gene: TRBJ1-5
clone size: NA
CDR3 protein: CASRFLGGDQPQHF
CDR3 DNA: TGTGCCAGCCGCTTCCTAGGGGGGGATCAGCCCCAGCATTTT

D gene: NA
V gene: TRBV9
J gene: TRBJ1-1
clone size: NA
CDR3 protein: CASSLSTTTGRTEGHTEAFF
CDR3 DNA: TGTGCCAGCAGCCTCAGCACCACTACGGGGAGGACGGAAGGCCACACTGAAGCTTTCTTT

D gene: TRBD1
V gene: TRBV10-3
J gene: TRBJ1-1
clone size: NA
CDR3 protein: CAIRTGGEAFF
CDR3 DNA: TGTGCCATCAGGACAGGGGGCGAAGCTTTCTTT

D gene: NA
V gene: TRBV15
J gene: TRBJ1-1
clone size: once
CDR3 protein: CATSSQIEAFF
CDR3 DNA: TGTGCCACCAGCAGCCAAATTGAAGCTTTCTTT

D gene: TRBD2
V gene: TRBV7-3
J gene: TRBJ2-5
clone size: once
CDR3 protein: CASSFLGGREDGRQETQYF
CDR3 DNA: TGTGCCAGCAGCTTTCTAGGCGGGAGGGAAGACGGACGCCAAGAGACCCAGTACTTC

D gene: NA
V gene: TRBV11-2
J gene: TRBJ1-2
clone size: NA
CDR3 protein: CASSVWGYGYTF
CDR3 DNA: TGTGCCAGCAGCGTGTGGGGTTATGGCTACACCTTC

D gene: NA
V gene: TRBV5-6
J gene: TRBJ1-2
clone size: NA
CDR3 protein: CASSSGVPNYGYTF
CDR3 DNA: TGTGCCAGCAGCTCAGGAGTTCCTAACTATGGCTACACCTTC

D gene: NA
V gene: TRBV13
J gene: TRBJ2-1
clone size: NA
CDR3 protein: CASSPRTPLYNEQFF
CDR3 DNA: TGTGCCAGCAGCCCTAGGACTCCTCTCTACAATGAGCAGTTCTTC

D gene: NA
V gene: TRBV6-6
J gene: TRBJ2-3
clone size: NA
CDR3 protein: CASSYLRTDTQYF
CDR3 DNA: TGTGCCAGCAGTTACTTGCGCACAGATACGCAGTATTTT

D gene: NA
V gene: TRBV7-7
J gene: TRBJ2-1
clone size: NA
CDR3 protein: CASSLDGNEQFF
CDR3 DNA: TGTGCCAGCAGCTTAGATGGGAATGAGCAGTTCTTC

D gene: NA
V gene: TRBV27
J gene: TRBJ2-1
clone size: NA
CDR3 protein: CASRQNNEQFF
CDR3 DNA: TGTGCCAGCAGACAGAATAATGAGCAGTTCTTC

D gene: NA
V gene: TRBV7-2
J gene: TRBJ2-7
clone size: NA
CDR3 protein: CASSPNESWEEDYYEQYF
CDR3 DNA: TGTGCCAGCAGCCCAAACGAGAGCTGGGAGGAAGATTACTACGAGCAGTACTTC

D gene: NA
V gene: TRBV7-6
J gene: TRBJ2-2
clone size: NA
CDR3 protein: CASSLPLRGANTGELFF
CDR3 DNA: TGTGCCAGCAGCTTACCACTACGGGGCGCGAACACCGGGGAGCTGTTTTTT

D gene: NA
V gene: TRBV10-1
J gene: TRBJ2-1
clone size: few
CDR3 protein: CASSESRRDDEQFF
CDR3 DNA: TGCGCCAGCAGTGAGTCCCGCAGAGATGATGAGCAGTTCTTC

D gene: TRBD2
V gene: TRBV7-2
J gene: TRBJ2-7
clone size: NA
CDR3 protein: CASSLGPGGSGRAFDEQYF
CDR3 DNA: TGTGCCAGCAGCTTAGGCCCGGGGGGTAGCGGGAGGGCCTTTGACGAGCAGTACTTC

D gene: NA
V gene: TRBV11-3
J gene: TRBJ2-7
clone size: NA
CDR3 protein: CASSPVAYEQYF
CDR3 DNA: TGTGCCAGCTCCCCCGTGGCGTACGAGCAGTACTTC

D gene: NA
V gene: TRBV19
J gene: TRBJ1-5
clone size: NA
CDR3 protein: CASSIRGNQPQHF
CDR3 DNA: TGTGCCAGTAGTATCAGGGGCAATCAGCCCCAGCATTTT

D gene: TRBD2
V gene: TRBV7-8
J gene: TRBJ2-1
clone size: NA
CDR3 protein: CASSPRPSGNNEQFF
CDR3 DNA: TGTGCCAGCAGCCCCCGGCCTAGCGGGAACAATGAGCAGTTCTTC

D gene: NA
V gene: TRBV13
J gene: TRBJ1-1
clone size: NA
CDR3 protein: CASSLGGARNTEAFF
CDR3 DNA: TGTGCCAGCAGCTTAGGAGGCGCTAGGAACACTGAAGCTTTCTTT

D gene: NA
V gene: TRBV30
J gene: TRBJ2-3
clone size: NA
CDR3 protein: CAWSAGRITDTQYF
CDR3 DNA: TGTGCCTGGAGTGCGGGGAGAATCACAGATACGCAGTATTTT

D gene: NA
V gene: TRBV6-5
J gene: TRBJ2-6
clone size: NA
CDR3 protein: CASSRSGANVLTF
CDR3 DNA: TGTGCCAGCAGCCGCTCTGGGGCCAACGTCCTGACTTTC